This TCR beta chain was sequenced in a study of blood T cells in healthy people across ages. The overall study: Per two T cells, about one barcoded beta molecule was captured through template switching.

In terms of origin and age, donors were healthy Caucasian individuals from Russia aged 6 to 90. A remark on this clonotype: Its target is unknown.

Points from the study as a whole: Naive CD4+ cells and diversity were both higher in long-lived donors than in aged donors.

For the second PCR, which ran for about 6 to 12 cycles, a sample-barcoded 5' primer and a J-beta primer mix were used. TCRdb reprocessed the 5' RACE reads via MiXCR and lists one record per CDR3 protein. The sample has about 800,000 distinct CDR3 sequences, 25% seen once; the top ten hold roughly 3.5%. The V end lost 5 bases, the J end lost 4 bases, and 14 bases lay between the germline ends. The V gene's germline CDR1 is MNHEY and CDR2 SMNVEV (reference sequence). CDR3 length: 14 amino acids. These data also formed part of another study, on T cells of mothers and their children. That study reports: The study found slightly higher but non-significant overlap in related versus unrelated mother-child pairs.

The chain is built from TRBV27 and TRBJ1-1, with D maybe TRBD1 (6 bases). This receptor was identified in a boy aged 10-17 years in good health. The sequencing input was blood. CDR3 residues: CASSLFQGPTEAFF. In DNA form, the CDR3 reads TGTGCCAGCAGTCTGTTTCAGGGGCCCACTGAAGCTTTCTTT.